This T cell receptor beta chain was observed in a study of cytomegalovirus exposure and HLA in healthy donors. Study context: As an earlier analysis found, roughly 180 million T cells yielded approximately 100 million unique TCR beta sequences.

Points from the study as a whole: Some 150 TCR beta chains were listed as cytomegalovirus-associated.

PCR employed 60 Vbeta and 13 Jbeta primers. As processed by the authors: A follow-up analysis tallied tens of millions of unique TCR beta chains, some 9.9 million shared. The table came from immunoSEQ multiplex PCR; TCRdb's copy has only in-frame clones and leaves some out. D and trimming come from the DNA, and the V and J calls and clone size come from that table. Here the sample spans 85,000 to 100,000 clones, roughly four fifths being singletons. This clone was seen a single time. Antigen unknown. Different DNA sequences within this sample yield the same CDR3. Trimming took 5 bases from V and 0 from J, leaving 12 bases between them. This CDR3 contains 15 residues. CDR1 SGHTA and CDR2 FQGTGA come from the germline V gene.

The origin of this receptor is a female donor in good health and CMV-seropositive. Source material: PBMCs. The V and J genes are TRBV7-3 and TRBJ2-3, with D possibly matching TRBD2 (7 bases). The CDR3 loop reads CASSPRGGSTDTQYF. DNA for the CDR3: TGTGCCAGCAGCCCGAGGGGGGGCAGCACAGATACGCAGTATTTT.